Presented here are 29 T cell receptor beta chains from one specimen sequenced in a study of cytomegalovirus exposure and HLA in healthy donors. This PCR relied on a set of 60 Vbeta primers and 13 Jbeta primers. The repertoire was sequenced with immunoSEQ multiplex PCR; TCRdb's copy has only in-frame clones and lacks some. The sample holds some 150,000 clones; around 84% are singletons and the top ten take about 3%. Source material: PBMCs. The receptors derive from a man aged 40-49 years in good health and CMV-seropositive.

The chain recombines TRBV19 with TRBJ1-2; D possibly corresponds to TRBD1 (5 bases). Germline CDR1 and CDR2: LNHDA and SQIVND (reference sequence). Trimming removed 10 bases from V and 7 bases from J, with 16 bases in between. This CDR3 has 12 residues. The CDR3 is CATSAGQGGYTF. The CDR3 coding sequence is TGTGCCACCTCAGCGGGGCAGGGTGGCTACACCTTC.

The rearrangement uses TRBV5-6 and TRBJ2-4; D possibly corresponds to TRBD1 (5 bases). V lost 5 bases, J lost 0 bases, and 15 bases lay in between. The length of the CDR3 is 16 residues. Germline lookup yields CDR1 SGHDT and CDR2 YYEEEE. The CDR3 DNA follows: TGTGCCAGCAGAACCCTCCAGGGAAAAGCCAAAAACATTCAGTACTTC. Translated: CASRTLQGKAKNIQYF.

This clone was detected once. The chain couples TRBV6-1 to TRBJ2-3; no clear D gene. The length of the CDR3 is 12 residues. CDR1 and CDR2 (germline): MNHNS, SASEGT. Trimming cost V 5 bases and J 5 bases, with 8 bases left between them. CDR3 residues: CASSPRLDTQYF. CDR3 DNA sequence: TGTGCCAGCAGTCCCAGGCTAGATACGCAGTATTTT.

The chain recombines TRBV10-3 with TRBJ2-7; 7 nucleotides match TRBD2. CDR1 and CDR2 (germline): ENHRY, SYGVKD. V shed 3 bases, J shed 8 bases, and the junction held 7 bases outside the gene matches. This CDR3 is 13 amino acids long. This chain's CDR3 is CAISDPTGGKQYF. In DNA form, the CDR3 reads TGTGCCATCAGTGACCCTACGGGAGGTAAGCAGTACTTC.

Here the CDR3 reads CASSVAENQPQHF. CDR3 nucleotides: TGTGCCAGTAGTGTGGCAGAAAATCAGCCCCAGCATTTT. The rearrangement uses TRBV19 and TRBJ1-5; unclear D gene. The germline V gene has CDR1 LNHDA and CDR2 SQIVND (reference sequence). Deletions cut 5 bases from V and 4 bases from J, with 9 bases between. CDR3 length equals 13 residues. Looking up the rest from reference TRBV19 and TRBJ1-5 gives the full variable domain: DGGITQSPKYLFRKEGQNVTLSCEQNLNHDAMYWYRQDPGQGLRLIYYSQIVNDFQKGDIAEGYSVSREKKESFPLTVTSAQKNPTAFYLCASSVAENQPQHFGDGTRLSIL.

This rearrangement joins TRBV6-5 to TRBJ2-3; 7 nucleotides line up with TRBD2. CDR1 MNHEY and CDR2 SVGAGI come from the germline V gene. J lost 0 bases, V lost 6 bases, and 6 bases had no gene match. The CDR3 covers 15 residues. DNA of the CDR3: TGTGCCAGCAGCCGGACGGGGGGAAGCACAGATACGCAGTATTTT. Translated: CASSRTGGSTDTQYF.

The rearrangement links TRBV5-1 to TRBJ1-3; a possible D gene is TRBD1 (6 bases). CDR1 and CDR2 (germline): SGHRS, YFSETQ. V lost 1 base, J lost 8 bases, and 10 bases lay in between. This CDR3 has 13 residues. The CDR3 here is CASSLNNRDTIYF. The CDR3 DNA reads as TGCGCCAGCAGCTTGAACAACAGGGACACCATATATTTT.

The chain is built from TRBV10-1 and TRBJ2-7, with a weak D call TRBD1 (6 bases). The ends were cut back, 7 bases at V and 6 bases at J, with 22 bases in the middle. This CDR3 is built from 15 residues. Per germline, CDR1 WNHNN and CDR2 SYGVQD (reference sequence). This chain's CDR3 is CASTPGSTGFAEQYF. As DNA, the CDR3 is TGCGCCAGCACCCCGGGTTCAACAGGGTTCGCCGAGCAGTACTTC.

This clone was recorded a few times. The CDR3 DNA reads TGTGCCAGCAGTGAGACAGGGAAGGGCAATCAGCCCCAGCATTTT. Translating it yields CASSETGKGNQPQHF. The chain recombines TRBV28 with TRBJ1-5; 7 nucleotides match TRBD1. V shed 5 bases, J shed 2 bases, and the junction held 6 bases outside the gene matches. The V gene's germline CDR1 is MDHEN and CDR2 SYDVKM. This CDR3 comprises 15 residues.

As for this clone: Relative to the germline gene, one junction end is altered; a read error may explain this. The chain carries TRBV10-2 and TRBJ2-7; 9 bases match TRBD1. The V gene's germline CDR1 is WSHSY and CDR2 SAAADI. This CDR3 is 13 amino acids long. CDR3 residues: CASSELGTGKEDF. The DNA for the CDR3 is TGCGCCAGCAGTGAATTGGGGACAGGGAAGGAGGACTTC.

The V and J genes are TRBV13 and TRBJ2-1; the match to TRBD2 covers 7 bases. Germline trimming cut 0 bases from V and 3 bases from J; bases unmatched to any gene: 5. CDR1 is PRHDT, CDR2 FYEKMQ, per germline (reference sequence). The length of the CDR3 is 16 residues. The CDR3 DNA sequence: TGTGCCAGCAGCTTAGGGGCGGGAGCAGGCTACAATGAGCAGTTCTTC. The encoded protein is CASSLGAGAGYNEQFF.

V gene TRBV18 combines with J gene TRBJ1-1, with D perhaps TRBD1 (5 bases). Germline V CDR1 and CDR2: KGHSH, LQKENI. V lost 0 bases and J lost 0, with 5 bases in between. The CDR3 length is 14 residues. The CDR3 loop reads CASSPPGVNTEAFF. The CDR3 nucleotides are TGTGCCAGCTCACCACCAGGGGTGAACACTGAAGCTTTCTTT.

Comment on this clone: Other DNA sequences of this sample code for an identical CDR3. This rearrangement joins TRBV7-8 to TRBJ2-1, with D perhaps TRBD2 (5 bases). CDR3 length: 14 amino acids. Deletions cut 5 bases from V and 6 bases from J, with 14 bases between. The V gene's germline CDR1 is SGHVS and CDR2 FQNEAQ. CDR3 in amino acids: CASSQRSTPNEQFF. CDR3 bases: TGTGCCAGCAGCCAGCGGAGCACTCCCAATGAGCAGTTCTTC.

This clone was observed a few times. Here the CDR3 reads CASSRGTTNEKLFF. The DNA of the CDR3 is TGTGCCAGCTCGCGGGGGACAACTAATGAAAAACTGTTTTTT. The chain recombines TRBV18 with TRBJ1-4, with a possible D match to TRBD1 (5 bases). Per the germline V gene, CDR1 is KGHSH and CDR2 is LQKENI. Trimming shortened V by 6 bases and J by 0 bases, and 8 bases separated the two germline ends. This CDR3 has 14 residues.

The chain joins TRBV7-8 to TRBJ1-3; D possibly corresponds to TRBD1 (5 bases). Germline V CDR1 and CDR2: SGHVS, FQNEAQ. This CDR3 region has 15 residues. The germline V and J ends were trimmed by 4 bases and 2 bases, with 12 bases remaining between them. The CDR3 is CASSSDSVTGNTIYF. The CDR3 DNA sequence: TGTGCCAGCAGCTCTGACAGCGTTACTGGAAACACCATATATTTT.

The CDR3 loop is CASSYLRQGTEAFF. In DNA, the CDR3 is TGTGCCAGCAGTTACCTAAGACAGGGGACTGAAGCTTTCTTT. The chain employs TRBV6-5 and TRBJ1-1, with 8 bases aligning to TRBD1. From germline, CDR1 is MNHEY and CDR2 SVGAGI. After removal of 2 bases from V and 5 bases from J, the junction contained 4 bases not matched to a gene. This CDR3 comprises 14 residues.

The V call is TRBV7-9, the J call TRBJ2-7; no reliable D call. The ends were cut back, 5 bases at V and 4 bases at J, with 9 bases in the middle. Germline V lookup: CDR1 SEHNR, CDR2 FQNEAQ (reference sequence). This CDR3 is 12 amino acids long. CDR3 nucleotide sequence: TGTGCCAGCAGCCGCCTGGAGTACGAGCAGTACTTC. It translates to CASSRLEYEQYF.

This clone showed up just a few times. The chain links TRBV6-1 to TRBJ2-1, with 7 bases matching TRBD2. Trimming removed 4 bases from V and 8 bases from J; junction bases left unmatched: 5. The CDR3 has 13 amino acids. Germline values: CDR1 MNHNS, CDR2 SASEGT. Here the CDR3 reads CASSGGRAYEQFF. CDR3 coding DNA: TGTGCCAGCAGTGGGGGGAGGGCCTATGAGCAGTTCTTC.

This clone was seen just once. V gene TRBV30 combines with J gene TRBJ1-5, with D perhaps matching TRBD1 (5 bases). Germline CDR1 reads GTSNPN; CDR2 reads SVGIG (reference sequence). The CDR3 extends over 15 amino acids. Trimming removed 3 bases at V and 2 bases at J, with 14 bases between. CDR3 sequence: CAWSKGVTGNQPQHF. CDR3 DNA sequence: TGTGCCTGGAGCAAAGGGGTAACGGGCAATCAGCCCCAGCATTTT.

The rearrangement links TRBV4-3 to TRBJ2-1; D is possibly TRBD2 (6 bases). The CDR3 covers 14 residues. CDR1 LGHNA and CDR2 YSLEER come from the germline V gene. Deletions cut 1 base from V and 2 bases from J, with 6 bases between. The CDR3 DNA reads as TGCGCCAGCAGCCAAGGACTAGCCTACAATGAGCAGTTCTTC. Amino acids: CASSQGLAYNEQFF.

The V call is TRBV20-1, the J call TRBJ2-7; TRBD2 agrees at 7 bases. The CDR3 sequence is 11 residues long. Losses at the gene ends were 4 bases for V and 6 bases for J; bases not matched to a gene: 3. Germline V lookup: CDR1 DFQATT, CDR2 SNEGSKA (reference sequence). CDR3 protein: CSATLAVEQYF. The CDR3 DNA reads TGCAGTGCTACTCTAGCGGTCGAGCAGTACTTC.

The chain is built from TRBV4-1 and TRBJ1-1, with 10 bases that match TRBD1. The J segment lost 7 bases and the V segment lost 4 bases, leaving 3 bases of the junction unmatched. The germline gives CDR1 MGHRA, CDR2 YSYEKL. There are 13 residues in the CDR3. DNA for the CDR3: TGCGCCAGCAGCCGGGACAGGGGAGATGAAGCTTTCTTT. Translating it yields CASSRDRGDEAFF.

The chain has TRBV6-1 and TRBJ1-5, with D possibly TRBD1 on 5 matching bases. The germline gives CDR1 MNHNS, CDR2 SASEGT. Trimming took 4 bases from V and 2 from J, leaving 18 bases between them. This CDR3 has 17 amino acids. The DNA for the CDR3 is TGTGCCAGCAGTGTTGGACATTTTTTCGAGCGCAATCAGCCCCAGCATTTT. This gives the protein CASSVGHFFERNQPQHF.

The chain couples TRBV5-5 to TRBJ2-7, with TRBD1 matching 8 bases. After removal of 2 bases from V and 0 bases from J, the junction contained 7 bases not matched to a gene. The CDR3 runs to 16 residues. The germline V gene encodes CDR1 SGHKS and CDR2 YYEKEE (reference sequence). This chain's CDR3 is CASSFPGTGVSYEQYF. CDR3 in DNA: TGTGCCAGCAGCTTTCCCGGGACAGGAGTCTCCTACGAGCAGTACTTC. Based on the CDR3 plus reference TRBV5-5 and TRBJ2-7, the full variable domain is DAGVTQSPTHLIKTRGQQVTLRCSPISGHKSVSWYQQVLGQGPQFIFQYYEKEERGRGNFPDRFSARQFPNYSSELNVNALLLGDSALYLCASSFPGTGVSYEQYFGPGTRLTVT.

This chain joins TRBV7-2 and TRBJ2-1, with D tentatively TRBD2 (5 bases). V was cut by 1 base and J by 5 bases, with 12 bases left in between. The CDR3 has 15 amino acids. CDR1 and CDR2 from the germline V gene are SGHTA and FQGNSA. The CDR3 is CASSLVLLTNNEQFF. In nucleotides, the CDR3 is TGTGCCAGCAGCTTAGTGTTACTGACTAACAATGAGCAGTTCTTC.

Worth noting for this clone: This sample also contains other DNA sequences that code for the same CDR3. The chain joins TRBV7-8 to TRBJ2-1; 10 positions agree with TRBD1. The junction had 14 bases not matched to a gene; V was cut back by 5 bases and J by 7 bases. Germline V CDR1 and CDR2: SGHVS, FQNEAQ. This CDR3 region has 17 residues. CDR3 residues: CASSEWGQGQSANEQFF. CDR3 sequence (DNA): TGTGCCAGCAGCGAGTGGGGACAGGGGCAATCGGCGAATGAGCAGTTCTTC.

This clone has only one observation. This rearrangement joins TRBV2 to TRBJ1-6; D gene ambiguous. V lost 2 bases, J lost 11 bases, and 10 bases lay in between. Germline V CDR1 and CDR2: SNHLY, FYNNEI. The CDR3 is 13 residues long. CDR3 in amino acids: CASSEYASAPLHF. The CDR3 coding sequence is TGTGCCAGCAGTGAATATGCAAGCGCACCCCTCCACTTT.

The chain combines TRBV5-4 with TRBJ2-5; 7 bases agree with TRBD1. The CDR3 is made up of 15 amino acids. J gave up 2 bases and V 10 bases, and 14 bases lay outside the gene matches. Germline CDR1 reads SGHNT; CDR2 reads YYREEE (reference sequence). This CDR3 is CAVPETGTSQETQYF. CDR3 nucleotides: TGTGCCGTCCCAGAGACAGGGACAAGTCAAGAGACCCAGTACTTC.

This chain uses TRBV29-1 with TRBJ1-1; D unclear. CDR3 length: 12 amino acids. Germline V gene sequence: CDR1 SQVTM, CDR2 ANQGSEA. Trimming took off 1 base at V and 5 bases at J, with 8 bases between the two ends. CDR3 residues: CSVEGGETEAFF. The CDR3 DNA reads as TGCAGCGTTGAAGGAGGTGAAACTGAAGCTTTCTTT.